This paragraph covers one TCR beta chain sequence. The record originates from a study of blood T cell repertoires in COVID-19. On the study more broadly: Collection of acute and convalescent COVID-19 samples took place in the United States, Italy and Spain.

Those who participated ranged in age from roughly 18 to 89 years and resided in 20 to 30 US areas. As originally analysed: Estimation of nucleated cell counts relied on the amplification of reference gene primers. Produced via immunoSEQ multiplex PCR; TCRdb's table is partial and in-frame only. V and J calls and clone size are those listed in that table; D and trimming were worked out from the DNA. The sample has 200,000 or so clones, about nine tenths seen once; the top ten hold more than 3.5%. CDR3 length: 11 residues. Germline CDR1 SQVTM, CDR2 ANQGSEA. Trimming removed 7 bases from V and 7 bases from J; junction bases left unmatched: 4.

The V call is TRBV29-1, the J call TRBJ1-2; 9 nucleotides align to TRBD1. Sequencing was carried out using PBMCs or T cells enriched from blood (not recorded which). This receptor was obtained from a middle-aged woman with acute COVID-19. The CDR3 sequence is CSGGTGFGYTF. CDR3 DNA sequence: TGCAGCGGGGGGACAGGGTTTGGCTACACCTTC.